Sequencing of this T cell receptor beta chain was carried out in a study of technical replicates of blood from a handful of donors. The table came from immunoSEQ multiplex PCR; TCRdb's copy has only in-frame clones and leaves some out. The top ten clones hold roughly 0.3% of a sample with around 68,000 clones, approximately 97% of them seen once. V was cut by 5 bases and J by 4 bases, with 14 bases left in between. Germline loops: CDR1 MNHEY, CDR2 SMNVEV (reference sequence). The CDR3 contains 14 residues. Sequenced material: T cells isolated from PBMCs. The chain links TRBV27 to TRBJ1-1, with unresolved D. The source is a human donor in good health. For the CDR3, the DNA is TGTGCCAGCAGTCTACAATGGGGAGGCACTGAAGCTTTCTTT. Residues: CASSLQWGGTEAFF.